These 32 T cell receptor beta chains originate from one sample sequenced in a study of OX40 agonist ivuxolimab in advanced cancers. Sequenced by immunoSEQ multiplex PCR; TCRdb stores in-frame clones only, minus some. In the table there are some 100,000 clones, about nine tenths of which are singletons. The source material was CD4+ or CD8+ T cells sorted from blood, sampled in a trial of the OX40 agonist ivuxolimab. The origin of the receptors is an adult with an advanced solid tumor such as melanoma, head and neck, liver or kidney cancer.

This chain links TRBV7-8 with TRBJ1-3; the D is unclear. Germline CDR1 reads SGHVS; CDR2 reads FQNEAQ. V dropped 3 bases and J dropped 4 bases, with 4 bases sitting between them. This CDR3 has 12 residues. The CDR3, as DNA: TGTGCCAGCAGCTTCGGGGGAAACACCATATATTTT. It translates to CASSFGGNTIYF. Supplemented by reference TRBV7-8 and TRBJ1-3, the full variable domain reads GAGVSQSPRYKVAKRGQDVALRCDPISGHVSLFWYQQALGQGPEFLTYFQNEAQLDKSGLPSDRFFAERPEGSVSTLKIQRTQQEDSAVYLCASSFGGNTIYFGEGSWLTVV.

This CDR3 is CASSRSRNQPQHF. CDR3 nucleotides: TGTGCCAGCAGCAGAAGTCGGAATCAGCCCCAGCATTTT. The chain has TRBV5-8 and TRBJ1-5; D gene uncertain. Germline V gene data show CDR1 as SGHTS and CDR2 as YDEGEE. The CDR3 runs 13 residues. V dropped 4 bases and J dropped 4 bases, with 9 bases sitting between them.

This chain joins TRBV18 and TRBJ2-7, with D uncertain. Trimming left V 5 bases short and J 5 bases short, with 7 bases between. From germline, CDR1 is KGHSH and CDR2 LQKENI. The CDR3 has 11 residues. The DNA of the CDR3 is TGTGCCAGCTCAAAGGGCAACGAGCAGTACTTC. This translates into CASSKGNEQYF.

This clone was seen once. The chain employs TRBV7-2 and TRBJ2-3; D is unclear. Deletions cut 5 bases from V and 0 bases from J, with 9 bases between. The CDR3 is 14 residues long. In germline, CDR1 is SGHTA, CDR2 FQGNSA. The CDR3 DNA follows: TGTGCCAGCAGCCCGAGCCTAAGCACAGATACGCAGTATTTT. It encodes CASSPSLSTDTQYF.

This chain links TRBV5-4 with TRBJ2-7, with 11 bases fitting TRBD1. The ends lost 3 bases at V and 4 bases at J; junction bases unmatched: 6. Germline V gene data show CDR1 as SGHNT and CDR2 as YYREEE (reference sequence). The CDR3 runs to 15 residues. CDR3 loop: CASSSEDRGQYEQYF. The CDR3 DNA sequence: TGTGCCAGCAGCTCCGAGGACAGGGGGCAGTACGAGCAGTACTTC. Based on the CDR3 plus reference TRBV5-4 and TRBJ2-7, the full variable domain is ETGVTQSPTHLIKTRGQQVTLRCSSQSGHNTVSWYQQALGQGPQFIFQYYREEENGRGNFPPRFSGLQFPNYSSELNVNALELDDSALYLCASSSEDRGQYEQYFGPGTRLTVT.

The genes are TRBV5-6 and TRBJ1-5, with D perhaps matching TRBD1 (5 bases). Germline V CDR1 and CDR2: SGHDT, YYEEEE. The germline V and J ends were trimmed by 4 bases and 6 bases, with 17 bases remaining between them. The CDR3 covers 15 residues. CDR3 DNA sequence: TGTGCCAGCAGCATAGCGGCCAGGGTGGCTCAGCCCCAGCATTTT. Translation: CASSIAARVAQPQHF.

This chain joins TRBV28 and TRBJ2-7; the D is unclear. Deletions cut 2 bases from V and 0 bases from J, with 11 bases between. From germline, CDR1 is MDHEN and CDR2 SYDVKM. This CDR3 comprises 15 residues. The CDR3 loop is CASSLGAVSSYEQYF. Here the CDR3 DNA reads TGTGCCAGCAGTTTAGGAGCCGTCAGCTCCTACGAGCAGTACTTC.

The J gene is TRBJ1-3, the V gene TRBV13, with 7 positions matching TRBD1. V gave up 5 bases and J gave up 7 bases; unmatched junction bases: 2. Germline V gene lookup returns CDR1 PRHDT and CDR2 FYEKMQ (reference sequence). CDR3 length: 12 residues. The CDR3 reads CASSRRGNTIYF. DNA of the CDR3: TGTGCCAGCAGCCGCAGGGGGAACACCATATATTTT.

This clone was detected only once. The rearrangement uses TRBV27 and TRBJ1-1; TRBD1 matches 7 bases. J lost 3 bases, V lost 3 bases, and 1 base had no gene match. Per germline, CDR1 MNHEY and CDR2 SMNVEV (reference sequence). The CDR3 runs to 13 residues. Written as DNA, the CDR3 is TGTGCCAGCAGTTTCGGGACAGACACTGAAGCTTTCTTT. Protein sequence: CASSFGTDTEAFF.

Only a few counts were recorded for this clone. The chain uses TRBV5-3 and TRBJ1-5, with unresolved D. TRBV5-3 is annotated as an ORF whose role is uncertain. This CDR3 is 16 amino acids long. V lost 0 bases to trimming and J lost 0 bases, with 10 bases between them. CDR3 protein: CARSLVVRSSNQPQHF. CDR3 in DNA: TGTGCCAGAAGCTTGGTGGTCAGATCTAGCAATCAGCCCCAGCATTTT.

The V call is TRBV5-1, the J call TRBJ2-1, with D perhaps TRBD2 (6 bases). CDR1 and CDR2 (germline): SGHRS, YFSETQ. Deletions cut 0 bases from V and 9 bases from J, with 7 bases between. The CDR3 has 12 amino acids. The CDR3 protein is CASSLAGLEQFF. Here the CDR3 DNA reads TGCGCCAGCAGCTTGGCGGGACTTGAGCAGTTCTTC.

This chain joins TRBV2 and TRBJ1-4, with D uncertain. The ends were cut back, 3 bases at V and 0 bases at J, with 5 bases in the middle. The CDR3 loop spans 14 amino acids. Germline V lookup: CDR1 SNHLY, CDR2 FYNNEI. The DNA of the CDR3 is TGTGCCAGCAGTGAGTTCTCAACTAATGAAAAACTGTTTTTT. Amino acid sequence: CASSEFSTNEKLFF.

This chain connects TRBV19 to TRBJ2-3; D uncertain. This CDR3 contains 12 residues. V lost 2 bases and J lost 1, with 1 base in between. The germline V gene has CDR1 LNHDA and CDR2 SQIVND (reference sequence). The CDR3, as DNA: TGTGCCAGTAGTATACGCACAGATACGCAGTATTTT. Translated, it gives CASSIRTDTQYF.

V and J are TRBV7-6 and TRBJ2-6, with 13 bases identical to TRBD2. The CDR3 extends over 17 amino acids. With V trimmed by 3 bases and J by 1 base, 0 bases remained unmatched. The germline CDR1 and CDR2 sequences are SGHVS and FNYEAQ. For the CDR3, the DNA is TGTGCCAGCAGCTTGGGACTAGCGGGATCTGGGGCCAACGTCCTGACTTTC. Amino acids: CASSLGLAGSGANVLTF.

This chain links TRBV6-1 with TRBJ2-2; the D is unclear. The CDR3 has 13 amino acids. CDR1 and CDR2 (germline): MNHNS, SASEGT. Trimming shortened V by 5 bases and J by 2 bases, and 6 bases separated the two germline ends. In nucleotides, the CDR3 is TGTGCCAGCAGTCTCTATAACACCGGGGAGCTGTTTTTT. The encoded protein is CASSLYNTGELFF.

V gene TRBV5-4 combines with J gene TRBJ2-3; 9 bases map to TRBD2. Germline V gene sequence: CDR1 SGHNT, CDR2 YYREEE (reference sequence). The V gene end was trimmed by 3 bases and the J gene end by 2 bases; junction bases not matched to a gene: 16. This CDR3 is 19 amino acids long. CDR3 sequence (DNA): TGTGCCAGCAGCTCAATAGGGACTAGCCTTGGGGGTTCCACAGATACGCAGTATTTT. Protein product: CASSSIGTSLGGSTDTQYF.

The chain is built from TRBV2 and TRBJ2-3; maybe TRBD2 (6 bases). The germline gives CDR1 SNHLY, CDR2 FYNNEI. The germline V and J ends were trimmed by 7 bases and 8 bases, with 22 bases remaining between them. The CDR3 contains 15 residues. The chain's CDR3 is CASTPSGGARGTQYF. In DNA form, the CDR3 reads TGTGCCAGCACTCCAAGCGGCGGGGCGCGGGGTACGCAGTATTTT.

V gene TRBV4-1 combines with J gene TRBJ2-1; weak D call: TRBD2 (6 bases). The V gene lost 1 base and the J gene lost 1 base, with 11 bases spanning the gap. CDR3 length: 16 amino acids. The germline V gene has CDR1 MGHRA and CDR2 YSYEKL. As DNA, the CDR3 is TGCGCCAGCAGCCAAGTTCGACTAGGGTCCTACAATGAGCAGTTCTTC. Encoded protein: CASSQVRLGSYNEQFF.

Here the CDR3 reads CASSGRPINEKLFF. CDR3 bases: TGTGCCAGCAGTGGTAGGCCGATTAATGAAAAACTGTTTTTT. This rearrangement joins TRBV6-5 to TRBJ1-4, with D unclear. CDR3 length equals 14 residues. Germline values: CDR1 MNHEY, CDR2 SVGAGI. V dropped 5 bases and J dropped 4 bases, with 11 bases sitting between them.

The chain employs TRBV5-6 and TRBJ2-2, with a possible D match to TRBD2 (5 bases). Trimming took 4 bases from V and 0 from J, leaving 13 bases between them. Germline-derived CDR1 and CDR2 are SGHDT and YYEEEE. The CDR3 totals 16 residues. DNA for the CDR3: TGTGCCAGCAGCCTTTACACCGGGACGAACACCGGGGAGCTGTTTTTT. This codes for CASSLYTGTNTGELFF.

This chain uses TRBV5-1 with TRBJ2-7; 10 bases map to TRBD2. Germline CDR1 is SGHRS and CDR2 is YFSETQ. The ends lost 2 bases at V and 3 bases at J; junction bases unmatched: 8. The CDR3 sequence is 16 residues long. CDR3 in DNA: TGCGCCAGCAGCTTCCTTTATCCTAGCGGGAGCTACGAGCAGTACTTC. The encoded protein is CASSFLYPSGSYEQYF.

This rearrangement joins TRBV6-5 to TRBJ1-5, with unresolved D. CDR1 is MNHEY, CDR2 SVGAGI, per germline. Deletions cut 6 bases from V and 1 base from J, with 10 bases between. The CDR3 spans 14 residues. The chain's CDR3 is CASRSFSSNQPQHF. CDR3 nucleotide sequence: TGTGCCAGCAGAAGTTTCTCAAGCAATCAGCCCCAGCATTTT.

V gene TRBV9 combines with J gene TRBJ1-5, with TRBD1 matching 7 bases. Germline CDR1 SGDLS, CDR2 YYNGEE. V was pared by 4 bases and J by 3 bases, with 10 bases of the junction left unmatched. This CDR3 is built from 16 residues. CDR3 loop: CASSPRGGGINQPQHF. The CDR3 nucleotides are TGTGCCAGCAGCCCCCGAGGGGGCGGGATCAATCAGCCCCAGCATTTT.

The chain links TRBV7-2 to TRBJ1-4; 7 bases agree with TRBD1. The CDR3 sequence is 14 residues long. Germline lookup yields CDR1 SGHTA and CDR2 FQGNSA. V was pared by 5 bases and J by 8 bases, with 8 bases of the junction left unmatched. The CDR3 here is CASSLATGDEKLFF. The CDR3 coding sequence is TGTGCCAGCAGCCTCGCTACAGGGGACGAAAAACTGTTTTTT.

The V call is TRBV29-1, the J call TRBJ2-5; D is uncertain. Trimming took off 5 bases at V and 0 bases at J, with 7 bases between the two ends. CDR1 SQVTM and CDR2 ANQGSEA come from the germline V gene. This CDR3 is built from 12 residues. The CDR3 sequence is CSVRRYQETQYF. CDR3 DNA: TGCAGCGTTCGGCGCTACCAAGAGACCCAGTACTTC.

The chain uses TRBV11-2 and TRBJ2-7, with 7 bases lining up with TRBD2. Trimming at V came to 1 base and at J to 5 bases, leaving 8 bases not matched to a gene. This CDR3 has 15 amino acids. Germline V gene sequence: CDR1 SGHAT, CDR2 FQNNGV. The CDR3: CASSLGPGGYDEQYF. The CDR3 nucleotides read TGTGCCAGCAGCTTAGGCCCGGGGGGTTACGACGAGCAGTACTTC.

The CDR3 is CASSLVGGSSYEQYF. The CDR3 DNA sequence: TGTGCCAGCAGCTTAGTCGGGGGGAGTTCCTACGAGCAGTACTTC. The J gene is TRBJ2-7, the V gene TRBV7-2; 7 bases match TRBD2. V was clipped by 1 base and J by 1 base; unmatched bases: 4. In germline, CDR1 is SGHTA, CDR2 FQGNSA. The CDR3 runs to 15 residues.

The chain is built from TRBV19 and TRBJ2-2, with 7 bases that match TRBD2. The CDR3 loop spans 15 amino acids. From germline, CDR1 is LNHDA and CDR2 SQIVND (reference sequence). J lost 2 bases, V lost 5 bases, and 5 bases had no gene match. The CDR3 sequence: CASSPTGGNTGELFF. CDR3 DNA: TGTGCCAGTAGTCCTACGGGGGGAAACACCGGGGAGCTGTTTTTT.

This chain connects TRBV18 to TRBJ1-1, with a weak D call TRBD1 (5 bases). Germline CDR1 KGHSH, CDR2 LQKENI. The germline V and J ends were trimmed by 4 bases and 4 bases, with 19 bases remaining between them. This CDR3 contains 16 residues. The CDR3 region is CASSLQGAGAPTEAFF. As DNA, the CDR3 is TGTGCCAGCTCACTCCAGGGAGCTGGGGCGCCCACTGAAGCTTTCTTT.

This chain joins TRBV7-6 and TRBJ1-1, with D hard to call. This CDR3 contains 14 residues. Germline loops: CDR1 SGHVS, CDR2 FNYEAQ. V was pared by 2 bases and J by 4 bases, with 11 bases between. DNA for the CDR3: TGTGCCAGCAGCTTAAACAGTGGTGCCACTGAAGCTTTCTTT. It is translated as CASSLNSGATEAFF.

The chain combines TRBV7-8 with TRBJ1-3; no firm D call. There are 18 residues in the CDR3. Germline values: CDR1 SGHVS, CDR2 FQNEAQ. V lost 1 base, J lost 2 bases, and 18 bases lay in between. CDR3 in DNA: TGTGCCAGCAGCTTAGGGCAGGCCCGTCGGGCCGCTGGAAACACCATATATTTT. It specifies CASSLGQARRAAGNTIYF.

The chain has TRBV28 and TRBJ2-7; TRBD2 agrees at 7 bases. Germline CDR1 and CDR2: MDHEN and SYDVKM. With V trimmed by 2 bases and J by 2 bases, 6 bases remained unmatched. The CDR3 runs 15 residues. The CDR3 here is CASSLNGGGTYEQYF. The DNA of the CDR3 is TGTGCCAGCAGTTTAAACGGCGGGGGAACCTACGAGCAGTACTTC.